What follows are 27 T cell receptor beta chains derived from one specimen sequenced in a study of blood T cell repertoires in COVID-19. The repertoire was sequenced with immunoSEQ multiplex PCR; TCRdb's copy has only in-frame clones and lacks some. The sample has under 60,000 clones; 84% are singletons. The source material was peripheral blood. The receptor set was obtained from a man in his sixties with acute or convalescent COVID-19.

This rearrangement joins TRBV5-1 to TRBJ1-1, with D perhaps matching TRBD1 (6 bases). The germline CDR1 and CDR2 sequences are SGHRS and YFSETQ. CDR3 length: 14 amino acids. V was cut by 4 bases and J by 5 bases, with 15 bases left in between. This CDR3 reads CASSLRTDGTEAFF. For the CDR3, the DNA is TGCGCCAGCAGCCTGAGGACAGACGGGACTGAAGCTTTCTTT.

The rearrangement joins TRBV2 to TRBJ1-2, with a weak D call TRBD1 (6 bases). CDR3 size: 14 residues. Trimming stripped 2 bases from V and 4 bases from J, with 11 bases between. CDR1 is SNHLY, CDR2 FYNNEI, per germline. In nucleotides, the CDR3 is TGTGCCAGCAGTGAACAGGGGAATGCCTATGGCTACACCTTC. Its translation: CASSEQGNAYGYTF. The full variable domain, completed using reference TRBV2 and TRBJ1-2, is EPEVTQTPSHQVTQMGQEVILRCVPISNHLYFYWYRQILGQKVEFLVSFYNNEISEKSEIFDDQFSVERPDGSNFTLKIRSTKLEDSAMYFCASSEQGNAYGYTFGSGTRLTVV.

The chain employs TRBV20-1 and TRBJ1-2; 8 bases align to TRBD1. Trimming removed 3 bases from V and 3 bases from J; junction bases left unmatched: 6. Germline loops: CDR1 DFQATT, CDR2 SNEGSKA (reference sequence). This CDR3 contains 14 residues. CDR3 coding DNA: TGCAGTGCTAGTCCCCAGGGGGCATACTATGGCTACACCTTC. It is translated as CSASPQGAYYGYTF.

The sample holds one count of this clone. This chain uses TRBV4-1 with TRBJ2-3; D gene unclear. CDR3 length: 16 amino acids. Per germline, CDR1 MGHRA and CDR2 YSYEKL. Trimming pared 0 bases from V and 4 bases from J, leaving 14 bases between. Written as DNA, the CDR3 is TGCGCCAGCAGCCAAGATTTGGCTAGAATTCCAGATACGCAGTATTTT. It codes for CASSQDLARIPDTQYF.

The gene calls are TRBV6-4 and TRBJ1-5, with D perhaps matching TRBD1 (5 bases). This CDR3 has 14 residues. Trimming cost V 2 bases and J 4 bases, with 9 bases left between them. Germline V lookup: CDR1 MRHNA, CDR2 SNTAGT. The CDR3 loop is CASSDRGGNQPQHF. The DNA of the CDR3 is TGTGCCAGCAGTGACAGGGGAGGGAATCAGCCCCAGCATTTT.

The rearrangement links TRBV28 to TRBJ2-1; perhaps TRBD1 as D (6 bases). The CDR3 contains 15 residues. CDR1 is MDHEN and CDR2 is SYDVKM in the germline V gene. Between the trimmed V and J ends, which lost 6 bases and 5 bases, there was a span of 17 bases. Written as DNA, the CDR3 is TGTGCCAGCAGCCCCTCGGGACAAAGCGACAATGAGCAGTTCTTC. Translation: CASSPSGQSDNEQFF.

In DNA form, the CDR3 reads TGTGCCAGCAATCGAGGGATCTCTGGAAACACCATATATTTT. Translated, it gives CASNRGISGNTIYF. V usage is TRBV2 and J usage is TRBJ1-3, with unresolved D. V was trimmed by 7 bases and J by 0 bases, leaving 10 bases between them. The CDR3 loop spans 14 amino acids. Germline CDR1 reads SNHLY; CDR2 reads FYNNEI.

V usage is TRBV11-2 and J usage is TRBJ1-2, with D possibly being TRBD1 (6 bases). V lost 5 bases and J 4 bases, leaving 20 bases between the germline ends. This CDR3 spans 16 amino acids. Germline CDR1 reads SGHAT; CDR2 reads FQNNGV. The chain's CDR3 is CASSPRRGGASYGYTF. CDR3 in DNA: TGTGCCAGCAGCCCCCGGCGGGGGGGCGCGAGCTATGGCTACACCTTC.

This clone was counted a single time. The chain is built from TRBV4-1 and TRBJ2-1, with 10 bases that match TRBD2. Germline V gene lookup returns CDR1 MGHRA and CDR2 YSYEKL. The V and J ends lost 3 bases and 4 bases, in that order; junction bases with no gene match: 9. CDR3 length equals 17 residues. CDR3 amino acids: CASSQHKAGGPYNEQFF. For the CDR3, the DNA is TGCGCCAGCAGCCAGCATAAAGCGGGGGGGCCGTACAATGAGCAGTTCTTC.

This chain joins TRBV6-5 and TRBJ1-2, with 10 bases matching TRBD1. J was trimmed by 1 base and V by 8 bases; bases with no gene match: 7. Germline CDR1 reads MNHEY; CDR2 reads SVGAGI. This CDR3 spans 15 amino acids. CDR3 DNA sequence: TGTGCCAGCCTCCGGGACAGGGGAAATAACTATGGCTACACCTTC. This sequence encodes CASLRDRGNNYGYTF.

J is TRBJ2-7 and V is TRBV9; TRBD1 agrees at 7 bases. J gave up 0 bases and V 3 bases, and 6 bases lay outside the gene matches. Looked up from germline, CDR1 is SGDLS and CDR2 is YYNGEE. The CDR3 extends over 15 amino acids. CDR3 DNA: TGTGCCAGCAGCGCCGGGGACAGCCCCTCCTACGAGCAGTACTTC. Translating it yields CASSAGDSPSYEQYF.

The chain's CDR3 is CATRTGQETQYF. The CDR3 coding sequence is TGTGCCACTCGGACTGGCCAAGAGACCCAGTACTTC. The V and J genes are TRBV18 and TRBJ2-5, with a possible D match to TRBD2 (5 bases). The CDR3 is made up of 12 amino acids. The V and J ends lost 10 bases and 1 base respectively, with 10 bases between them. CDR1 KGHSH and CDR2 LQKENI come from the germline V gene. Full variable domain (missing parts from reference TRBV18 and TRBJ2-5): NAGVMQNPRHLVRRRGQEARLRCSPMKGHSHVYWYRQLPEEGLKFMVYLQKENIIDESGMPKERFSAEFPKEGPSILRIQQVVRGDSAAYFCATRTGQETQYFGPGTRLLVL.

This chain joins TRBV18 and TRBJ2-2; TRBD2 agrees at 10 bases. Germline-derived CDR1 and CDR2 are KGHSH and LQKENI. The CDR3 loop spans 18 amino acids. With V trimmed by 3 bases and J by 1 base, 8 bases remained unmatched. Written as DNA, the CDR3 is TGTGCCAGCTCACCCGGGACTAGCGCGGGAGTGAACACCGGGGAGCTGTTTTTT. This sequence encodes CASSPGTSAGVNTGELFF.

The gene calls are TRBV19 and TRBJ1-3; D is possibly TRBD1 (5 bases). The CDR3 loop spans 15 amino acids. Looked up from germline, CDR1 is LNHDA and CDR2 is SQIVND (reference sequence). V was clipped by 4 bases and J by 3 bases, with 13 bases between them. The CDR3 nucleotides are TGTGCCAGTAGTAAAAAATCAGGGTATGGAAACACCATATATTTT. It codes for CASSKKSGYGNTIYF.

The chain links TRBV9 to TRBJ1-2; 7 nucleotides align to TRBD1. Germline V CDR1 and CDR2: SGDLS, YYNGEE. There are 14 residues in the CDR3. V dropped 0 bases and J dropped 4; count of bases not matched to a gene: 3. CDR3 loop: CASSVETGPYGYTF. For the CDR3, the DNA is TGTGCCAGCAGCGTAGAGACAGGGCCCTATGGCTACACCTTC.

The chain recombines TRBV6-1 with TRBJ1-2; D uncertain. This CDR3 region has 16 residues. The germline V gene has CDR1 MNHNS and CDR2 SASEGT. V was shortened by 0 bases and J by 6 bases, with 17 bases between the two germline ends. CDR3 sequence (DNA): TGTGCCAGCAGTGAAGCGTTGGGATACGGGGTCGATGGCTACACCTTC. This codes for CASSEALGYGVDGYTF.

This chain links TRBV7-9 with TRBJ2-5; perhaps TRBD2 as D (5 bases). This CDR3 is built from 14 residues. In germline, CDR1 is SEHNR, CDR2 FQNEAQ (reference sequence). V shed 2 bases and J shed 3 bases, with 10 bases lying between them. The CDR3 loop reads CASSLKAGEETQYF. CDR3 DNA sequence: TGTGCCAGCAGCTTAAAGGCCGGGGAAGAGACCCAGTACTTC.

The chain couples TRBV30 to TRBJ1-2, with no clear D. CDR1 GTSNPN and CDR2 SVGIG come from the germline V gene (reference sequence). The ends were cut back, 0 bases at V and 4 bases at J, with 12 bases in the middle. CDR3 length: 14 amino acids. Here the CDR3 DNA reads TGTGCCTGGAGTGTCCCGGAGGGCATCTATGGCTACACCTTC. This gives the protein CAWSVPEGIYGYTF. Together with reference TRBV30 and TRBJ1-2, the CDR3 gives the full variable domain: SQTIHQWPATLVQPVGSPLSLECTVEGTSNPNLYWYRQAAGRGLQLLFYSVGIGQISSEVPQNLSASRPQDRQFILSSKKLLLSDSGFYLCAWSVPEGIYGYTFGSGTRLTVV.

The DNA for the CDR3 is TGTGCCAGCCAGGGACAGGGGTACGAGCAGTACTTC. Its translation is CASQGQGYEQYF. The chain uses TRBV12-3 or TRBV12-4 and TRBJ2-7; TRBD1 matches 10 bases. The CDR3 sequence is 12 residues long. V lost 8 bases to trimming and J lost 4 bases; unmatched junction nucleotides: 2.

This clone was found once. The V gene is TRBV7-2, the J gene TRBJ1-5; 7 bases match TRBD1. V shed 5 bases, J shed 3 bases, and the junction held 7 bases outside the gene matches. The germline CDR1 and CDR2 sequences are SGHTA and FQGNSA. This CDR3 comprises 15 residues. The CDR3 DNA sequence: TGTGCCAGCAGCGTCGATCAGGGGGACAATCAGCCCCAGCATTTT. It yields the protein CASSVDQGDNQPQHF.

The genes are TRBV19 and TRBJ1-2, with a possible D match to TRBD1 (6 bases). CDR1 and CDR2 from the germline V gene are LNHDA and SQIVND (reference sequence). With 7 bases removed from V and 4 bases from J, the gap between germline ends came to 16 bases. CDR3 length: 14 residues. CDR3 coding DNA: TGTGCCAGTATTCGTTCGCTGGACAGCTATGGCTACACCTTC. It specifies CASIRSLDSYGYTF.

This rearrangement joins TRBV6-9 to TRBJ2-5; 7 bases align to TRBD2. Germline trimming cut 9 bases from V and 0 bases from J; bases unmatched to any gene: 19. The CDR3 extends over 18 amino acids. From germline, CDR1 is MNHGY and CDR2 SVAAGI. DNA for the CDR3: TGTGCCAGGGGGGGGAAACGGACACGGCGAAAGGACCAAGAGACCCAGTACTTC. Its translation is CARGGKRTRRKDQETQYF.

V gene TRBV4-2 combines with J gene TRBJ2-3; 8 nucleotides align to TRBD1. The germline V gene encodes CDR1 LGHNA and CDR2 YNFKEQ. V shed 4 bases and J 3 bases; nucleotides not matched to a gene: 3. The CDR3 is 14 residues long. CDR3 DNA sequence: TGTGCCAGCAGCCCTCGGACAGGGACAGATACGCAGTATTTT. Encoded protein: CASSPRTGTDTQYF.

This chain's CDR3 is CAWAGQGGSPLHF. The CDR3 DNA reads as TGTGCCTGGGCAGGACAGGGGGGTTCACCCCTCCACTTT. The chain is built from TRBV30 and TRBJ1-6; TRBD1 agrees at 10 bases. The CDR3 consists of 13 residues. Germline lookup yields CDR1 GTSNPN and CDR2 SVGIG (reference sequence). With 5 bases clipped from V and 9 bases from J, the junction kept 4 bases outside the gene matches. The whole variable domain, filled in from reference TRBV30 and TRBJ1-6, reads SQTIHQWPATLVQPVGSPLSLECTVEGTSNPNLYWYRQAAGRGLQLLFYSVGIGQISSEVPQNLSASRPQDRQFILSSKKLLLSDSGFYLCAWAGQGGSPLHFGNGTRLTVT.

CDR3 nucleotide sequence: TGTGCCAGCAGTCCCATGGGACAGTCCTATGGCTACACCTTC. It codes for CASSPMGQSYGYTF. The chain carries TRBV27 and TRBJ1-2; 7 bases align to TRBD1. Trimming removed 5 bases from V and 4 bases from J; junction bases left unmatched: 7. CDR3 length equals 14 residues. CDR1 and CDR2 from the germline V gene are MNHEY and SMNVEV (reference sequence).

The V call is TRBV3-1 (or the pseudogene TRBV3-2), the J call TRBJ1-2; 7 positions agree with TRBD1. In germline, CDR1 is LGHDT, CDR2 YNNKEL (reference sequence). J lost 9 bases, V lost 5 bases, and 9 bases had no gene match. The CDR3 is made up of 13 amino acids. In DNA form, the CDR3 reads TGTGCCAGCAGCTCCAGAAACAGGGGTAGCTACACCTTC. It specifies CASSSRNRGSYTF.

The rearrangement uses TRBV14 and TRBJ1-1; D may be TRBD1 (5 bases). CDR3 length: 12 residues. V lost 1 base and J 10 bases, leaving 10 bases between the germline ends. Germline V CDR1 and CDR2: SGHDN, FVKESK. The CDR3 DNA is TGTGCCAGCAGCCAAGCAGGGCGAGTAGCTTTCTTT. This encodes CASSQAGRVAFF.